This is a list of T cell receptor beta chains from one sample in a study of cytomegalovirus exposure and HLA in healthy donors. Assay used: immunoSEQ multiplex PCR; TCRdb lists only in-frame clones, some missing. The repertoire holds tens of thousands of clones, approximately 91% seen once, with roughly 3% in the top ten. Input material: PBMCs. All receptors come from a woman in her late teens or twenties in good health and CMV-seronegative. CDR3s include the opening cysteine and the closing phenylalanine or tryptophan. The order of the fields is V gene, clone size, J gene, D gene, CDR3 DNA, CDR3 protein. D genes are given only for firm matches. Only some rows state a clone size, as once, few, many or a class for expanded clones.

V: TRBV2
size: NA
J: TRBJ1-5
D: NA
DNA: TGTGCCAGCAGTGCACAGATTTATCAGCCCCAGCATTTT
CDR3: CASSAQIYQPQHF

V: TRBV7-8
size: NA
J: TRBJ2-5
D: TRBD2
DNA: TGTGCCAGCAGCTTAAGGCTAGCGGGAGGAAGGGGGGAGACCCAGTACTTC
CDR3: CASSLRLAGGRGETQYF

V: TRBV19
size: NA
J: TRBJ1-5
D: NA
DNA: TGTGCCAGTAGTATACCGGGGAGGAATCAGCCCCAGCATTTT
CDR3: CASSIPGRNQPQHF

V: TRBV29-1
size: NA
J: TRBJ2-5
D: TRBD1
DNA: TGCAGCGTACAGGGGGCAAGTCAAGAGACCCAGTACTTC
CDR3: CSVQGASQETQYF

V: TRBV4-2
size: NA
J: TRBJ1-2
D: NA
DNA: TGTGCCAGCAGCCAAGACAGGGGTGGGGGCTACACCTTC
CDR3: CASSQDRGGGYTF

V: TRBV6-1
size: once
J: TRBJ1-5
D: NA
DNA: TGTGCCAGCAGTGAAAATACAGGCAATCAGCCCCAGCATTTT
CDR3: CASSENTGNQPQHF

V: TRBV2
size: NA
J: TRBJ2-3
D: NA
DNA: TGTGCCAGCAGTGAACGGTCAAGCACAGATACGCAGTATTTT
CDR3: CASSERSSTDTQYF

V: TRBV28
size: once
J: TRBJ1-1
D: NA
DNA: TGTGCCAGCAGCCATGACAGGCCGAACACTGAAGCTTTCTTT
CDR3: CASSHDRPNTEAFF

V: TRBV10-2
size: NA
J: TRBJ2-1
D: TRBD2
DNA: TGCGCCAGCCAGACCCTAGCGGGCCGGGGTGAGCAGTTCTTC
CDR3: CASQTLAGRGEQFF

V: TRBV6-5
size: NA
J: TRBJ1-5
D: NA
DNA: TGTGCCAGCAGTTTGGACAGATACAATCAGCCCCAGCATTTT
CDR3: CASSLDRYNQPQHF

V: TRBV5-4
size: NA
J: TRBJ2-3
D: TRBD2
DNA: TGTGCCAGCAGAGGTGGGACTAGCGGGCGCACAGATACGCAGTATTTT
CDR3: CASRGGTSGRTDTQYF

V: TRBV6-1
size: NA
J: TRBJ1-1
D: NA
DNA: TGTGCCAGCAGTGAAATGGGGAGTGAAGCTTTCTTT
CDR3: CASSEMGSEAFF

V: TRBV23-1
size: NA
J: TRBJ2-6
D: TRBD1
DNA: TGCGCCAGGTGGAATGGGACAGGGGGCTCTGGGGCCAACGTCCTGACTTTC
CDR3: CARWNGTGGSGANVLTF

V: TRBV5-1
size: NA
J: TRBJ1-2
D: NA
DNA: TGCGCCAGCAGCTTGGAGGGCCAGGGGCAAGGCTACACCTTC
CDR3: CASSLEGQGQGYTF

V: TRBV5-1
size: NA
J: TRBJ1-6
D: NA
DNA: TGCGCCAGCAGCGACAGCTCCTATAATTCACCCCTCCACTTT
CDR3: CASSDSSYNSPLHF

V: TRBV28
size: NA
J: TRBJ1-3
D: TRBD1
DNA: TGTGCCAGCAGTCCGGACAGGGGCTCTGGAAACACCATATATTTT
CDR3: CASSPDRGSGNTIYF

V: TRBV7-7
size: NA
J: TRBJ2-5
D: NA
DNA: TGTGCCAGCAGCCGGGACTGGCAAGAGACCCAGTACTTC
CDR3: CASSRDWQETQYF

V: TRBV7-9
size: NA
J: TRBJ2-6
D: NA
DNA: TGTTCCAGCAGCTTCTGGGCCAACGTCCTGACTTTC
CDR3: CSSSFWANVLTF

V: TRBV7-9
size: once
J: TRBJ2-2
D: TRBD2
DNA: TGTGCCAGCAGCTTAGGGCGTCGGCGGGAGTCGAACACCGGGGAGCTGTTTTTT
CDR3: CASSLGRRRESNTGELFF

V: TRBV6-1
size: NA
J: TRBJ2-3
D: NA
DNA: TGTGCCAGCAGTGAAGCGGGGCGCACAGATACGCAGTATTTT
CDR3: CASSEAGRTDTQYF

V: TRBV2
size: NA
J: TRBJ1-4
D: NA
DNA: TGTGCCAGCAGTGAAGGAGGGCTTAATGAAAAACTGTTTTTT
CDR3: CASSEGGLNEKLFF

V: TRBV9
size: few
J: TRBJ2-7
D: NA
DNA: TGTGCCAGCAGCGTAGGCGCAGGTTCCTACGAGCAGTACTTC
CDR3: CASSVGAGSYEQYF

V: TRBV27
size: NA
J: TRBJ2-5
D: TRBD1
DNA: TGTGCCAGCAGTTTCCTAGGGGGCGTGAAAGAGACCCAGTACTTC
CDR3: CASSFLGGVKETQYF

V: TRBV10-3
size: NA
J: TRBJ2-7
D: NA
DNA: TGTGCCATCGGGGCTGTCTCCTACGAGCAGTACTTC
CDR3: CAIGAVSYEQYF